This T cell receptor (beta chain) emerged from a study of control samples from healthy donors and cancer patients. Some clones are missing from TCRdb's copy, which holds only in-frame ones; the method was immunoSEQ multiplex PCR. The sample holds 350,000 to 450,000 clones; over 75% are singletons and the top ten take around 6.5%. Trimming took 3 bases from V and 8 from J, leaving 19 bases between them. Germline CDR1 MNHNY, CDR2 SVGAGI (reference sequence). The CDR3 spans 15 residues. The V and J genes are TRBV6-6 and TRBJ1-2, with a weak D call TRBD1 (5 bases). The clonotype originates from a man aged 40-49 years with head and neck cancer. The sequenced material came from PBMCs. CDR3 protein: CASSYLRESGRGYTF. The CDR3 DNA reads as TGTGCCAGCAGTTATCTACGGGAGTCAGGGCGCGGCTACACCTTC.